This T cell receptor (beta chain) originates from a study of STAT5B mutations in CD4+ large granular lymphocyte leukemia. Findings and caveats of the study: Main leukemic clonotypes were patient-specific, but 25% appeared at low frequency elsewhere. Higher CD4+ than CD8+ T-LGLL clonality might reflect small sample size.

Points on this clone: Its antigen is currently unknown.

The survey-level immunoSEQ assay was used. Libraries were prepared by immunoSEQ multiplex PCR; TCRdb keeps only in-frame clonotypes and omits some of them. The sample contains approximately 21,000 clones, 70% to 80% of which appear only once. Controls came from buffy coats of healthy blood donors. This TCR derives from a human donor in good health. Sequencing was performed on CD4+ T cells from blood buffy coats.

The CDR3 spells CASSPLGFSGANVLTF. The CDR3 DNA follows: TGTGCCAGCTCACCCTTGGGCTTCTCTGGGGCCAACGTCCTGACTTTC. The chain uses TRBV18 and TRBJ2-6; D is ambiguous. There are 16 residues in the CDR3. From germline, CDR1 is KGHSH and CDR2 LQKENI. The germline V and J ends were trimmed by 3 bases and 0 bases, with 9 bases remaining between them.